This T cell receptor beta chain was obtained from a study of cytomegalovirus exposure and HLA in healthy donors (dated by TCRdb to the late 2010s). Background for the entire study: According to an earlier analysis of 550 to 750 of the donors, 150 million to 200 million T cells yielded some 110 million unique TCR beta sequences and approximately 280 Gb of sequence data. Every discovery cohort repertoire had been produced on one sequencing platform. A later analysis re-examined previously published TCR beta repertoires from 610 or so donors and added high-resolution HLA genotyping to investigate patterns of TCR occurrence. Among several hundred genotyped donors of the cohort, an average of approximately 200,000 unique TCR beta nucleotide sequences was sequenced per donor, of which about 19% were non-productive. In the later analysis, no new phenotypic data were used to find candidate immune exposures; instead, reliance was placed on TCR beta sequences and their occurrence across donors. To decide whether each TCR beta V gene segment behaved as functional or pseudogenic, an earlier analysis of 587 of the donors relied on high-throughput TCR beta sequencing. The study combined high-throughput TCR immunosequencing, statistical association of individual TCRs with disease status, and machine learning to predict cytomegalovirus infection status. The study aimed to test whether cataloging public T cell receptors could reveal signatures of past pathogen exposure. Of the approximately 370 genotyped donors, 81% were placed in the genetic ancestry cluster associated with self-reported Caucasian donors. Roughly five DR-DQ haplotypes were handled as single units for association and clustering, since linkage in the cohort was strong. Alongside the repertoire data, information on donor age, sex, ethnicity and CMV serostatus was compiled. Both class I and class II loci were covered by HLA typing, at four-digit resolution. Using immunosequencing, the study profiled T cell repertoires from 500 to 800 subjects and related those repertoires to cytomegalovirus serostatus. A later genetic analysis used genome-wide SNP genotypes for about 60% of the roughly 700 donors, treating that subset as a discovery cohort. Besides the first cohort of around 700 subjects, a separate validation cohort made up of 95 to 150 different subjects was used. The number of donors typed differed by locus, with about 629-640 for A, B, C, DRB1 and DQB1, roughly 520 for DQA1, 606 for DPA1, and around 430 for DPB1. Approximately 300 gigabases of sequencing data and approximately 92 million unique TCR sequences made up an early release that covered over 550 HLA-typed donors.

General study outcomes and caveats: Compared with the 666-donor mean, donors in an Asian-associated ancestry cluster had fewer N-insertions in productive TCRs, according to a later genetic analysis. When HLA alleles, especially DR and DQ, strongly co-occurred, TCR associations were difficult to assign to individual alleles. A later analysis associated roughly 17,000 TCR beta sequences with specific HLA alleles at a false discovery rate of 0.05. Because counts were too low, around 17 rarely observed V segments, including chromosome 9 orphons, were left out of the earlier analysis of some 600 of the donors. For the cohort, immune exposure information was limited to CMV serostatus. Most CMV-associated TCR beta chains appeared to be HLA-restricted in a later analysis, and the HLA associations seemed to be driven largely by CMV exposure. The presence/absence analyses assumed that sequencing depth was roughly uniform across donors, and that assumption may not be true. Only TCR beta chains were sequenced in this cohort, and the absence of alpha or paired-chain data limited detectable features. The authors suggested that the approach could potentially be extended to other disease states and immunological phenotypes. V-gene and J-gene trimming of TCR beta chains was associated with a missense DCLRE1C variant in a later genetic analysis, and the association was replicated in an independent cohort. In vitro tests confirmed that three of the cytomegalovirus-associated TCR beta chains recognize cytomegalovirus antigens. A further reported finding was that TCR beta sequences accurately predicted the HLA-A and HLA-B alleles for most subjects in the first cohort. In a later analysis, HLA-associated TCR beta chains showed more clonal expansion and lower generation probabilities than non-associated chains that were equally common. Some IMGT-functional V segments, including TRBV6-2 and TRBV6-3, could not be told apart with the 87-base-pair reads, so those segments were excluded. A later analysis found that TCR association rates varied across HLA loci, with DRB1 alleles showing the most associated TCRs and HLA-C alleles the fewest. Cytomegalovirus status was reported to be diagnosed by the classifier with high specificity and sensitivity in both the original and validation cohorts. An earlier analysis of some 560 of the donors showed that most TCR beta V segments appeared in productive rearrangements either about 87% or about 30% of the time, which broadly matched IMGT annotations. Across donors, most TCR sequences were observed very rarely, whereas some public TCRs were present in many individuals. A cluster of highly shared sequence variants was judged likely to represent a technical artifact of the sequencing pipeline. In the study, about 150 TCR beta chains were listed as associated with cytomegalovirus. Correlated functional status among segregating V segments might reflect linkage disequilibrium, but an unknown experimental factor could not be ruled out. A later analysis reported that several top co-occurrence clusters appeared linked to parvovirus B19, influenza, CMV and Epstein-Barr virus. HLA typing was unavailable for some donors at each locus, so association tests used only the typed subset.

The library was obtained by the immunoSEQ multiplex PCR assay. The multiplex PCR relied on a mix of 60 forward primers for TCR Vbeta segments and 13 reverse primers for TCR Jbeta segments. Amplification of the CDR3 region of rearranged TCR beta genes was performed with a multiplex PCR assay on genomic DNA. The Illumina HiSeq System was used to sequence the amplified TCR beta libraries as 87-base-pair reads. On the study's bioinformatics: In a later analysis, some 80 million unique TCR beta chains were counted across the roughly 610 repertoires, and around 10 million of these chains were shared by at least two donors. Raw reads were error-corrected and collapsed into unique sequences by a nearest-neighbor algorithm in which closely related sequences were merged to remove PCR and sequencing errors. V, D and J gene segments were assigned by aligning CDR3 sequences to IMGT reference sequences. For a sequence to be retained, a match of at least six nucleotides was required to both a V gene segment and a J gene segment. A rearrangement was called productive if the CDR3 had no stop codons and remained in frame with V and J, and every other rearrangement was called non-productive. CDR3 was defined according to IMGT convention as the region running from the second conserved V-encoded cysteine to the conserved J-encoded phenylalanine. The earlier analysis of a few hundred of the donors excluded any sequence lacking an unambiguous match to a single V gene segment. In an earlier analysis of several hundred of the donors, V segments were called functional above 56.7% productive rearrangements and were called segregating when the between-donor standard deviation exceeded 5%. A statistical classification framework was developed to diagnose cytomegalovirus status using the catalog of TCR beta chain sequences. A later analysis assigned V and J genes by comparing TCR nucleotide sequences with IMGT/GENE-DB human TR gene sequences. Using the TCRdist pipeline, a later analysis assigned CDR3 sequences along with most-parsimonious VDJ recombination scenarios. A later analysis defined each TCR beta chain by its CDR3 amino acid sequence plus V-gene family, and excluded reads lacking a unique V-gene family. To address suspected cross-contamination and a sequencing artifact, a later analysis removed a few hundred highly shared, low-generation-probability nucleotide sequences. A later analysis calculated a clonal expansion index for each public chain from normalized within-repertoire ranks of inferred template counts. In a later analysis, generation probabilities were computed using a VDJ recombination model fitted to out-of-frame rearrangements, and the results were checked against IGoR. A later analysis scored TCR-TCR, TCR-HLA and TCR-CMV co-occurrence with hypergeometric tests, applying a repertoire-size bias correction to TCR pairs. False discovery rates were estimated in a later analysis by permuting HLA or CMV assignments 20 times. In a later analysis, co-occurring TCRs were grouped with DBSCAN, and TCRdist sequence similarity was added when clustering was performed within HLA-allele-positive subsets. Repertoires with fewer than 30,000 or more than 120,000 public chains were left out of co-occurrence clustering, as were roughly five repertoires with anomalous nucleotide sharing. Held by TCRdb, this immuneACCESS table contains in-frame sequences only and omits some clones. Under half of the omission traces to an unresolved V gene where checked; the cause of the rest is unknown. V and J calls and clone size are copied from that table; D and trimming were computed from the DNA. The sample table records about 100,000 clones; about 75% of these occur just once. The biggest ten clones account for 7% to 9% of the sample.

The cohort consisted of 666 healthy bone marrow donors. At the time of sampling, all cohort members were nominally healthy, though unrecorded immune exposures were likely present. The donor tested CMV seropositive and was one of the 289 seropositive cohort members. A peripheral blood sample was provided by each donor, and peripheral blood mononuclear cells were used for TCR beta sequencing. Genomic DNA extraction from the blood cell samples was performed with the Qiagen DNeasy Blood Extraction Kit. Reading from cysteine to phenylalanine, the CDR3 counts 14 amino acids. Only the CDR3 DNA stays, 42 bases, in frame from base 1. In the germline V gene, CDR1 corresponds to SGDLS and CDR2 to YYNGEE. V and J lose 1 base and 3 bases, and a span of 9 bases separates them. With respect to this clone: Its binding antigen is unknown. No base quality information exists; no much larger clone differs at one position.

This TCR was recovered from a man between 35 and 55 years old in good health and CMV-seropositive. The rearranged segments are TRBV9 and TRBJ2-3; TRBD2 is perhaps the D gene, given 5 matching bases. The specimen sequenced was PBMCs. The DNA sequence reads TGTGCCAGCAGCGTAAGGGAGTCAACAGATACGCAGTATTTT. Translated, this is CASSVRESTDTQYF. This CDR3, with the reference TRBV9 and TRBJ2-3 proteins standing in past its ends, gives the full variable domain DSGVTQTPKHLITATGQRVTLRCSPRSGDLSVYWYQQSLDQGLQFLIQYYNGEERAKGNILERFSAQQFPDLHSELNLSSLELGDSALYFCASSVRESTDTQYFGPGTRLTVL.